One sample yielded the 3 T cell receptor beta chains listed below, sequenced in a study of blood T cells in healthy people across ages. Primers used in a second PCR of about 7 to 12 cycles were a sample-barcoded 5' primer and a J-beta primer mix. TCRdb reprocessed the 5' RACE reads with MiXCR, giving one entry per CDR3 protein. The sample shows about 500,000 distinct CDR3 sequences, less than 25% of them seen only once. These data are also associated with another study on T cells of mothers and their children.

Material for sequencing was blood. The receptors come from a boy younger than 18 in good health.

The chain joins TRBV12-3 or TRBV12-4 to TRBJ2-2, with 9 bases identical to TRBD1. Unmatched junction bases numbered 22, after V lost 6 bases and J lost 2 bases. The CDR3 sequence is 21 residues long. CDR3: CASSPMMDRGPTHNNTGELFF. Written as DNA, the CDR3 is TGTGCCAGCAGCCCAATGATGGACAGGGGCCCCACTCACAATAACACCGGGGAGCTGTTTTTT.

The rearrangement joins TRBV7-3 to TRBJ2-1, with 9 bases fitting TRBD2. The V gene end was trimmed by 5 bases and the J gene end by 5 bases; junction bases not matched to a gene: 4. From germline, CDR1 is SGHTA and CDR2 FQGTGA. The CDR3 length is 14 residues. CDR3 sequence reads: CASSLAGIDNEQFF. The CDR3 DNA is TGTGCCAGCAGCCTAGCGGGAATAGACAATGAGCAGTTCTTC.

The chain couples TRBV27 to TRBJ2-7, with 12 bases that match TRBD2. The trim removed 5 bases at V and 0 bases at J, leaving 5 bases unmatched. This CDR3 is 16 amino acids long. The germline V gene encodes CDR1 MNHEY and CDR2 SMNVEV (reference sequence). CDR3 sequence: CASSPGLAGTSYEQYF. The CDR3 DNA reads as TGTGCCAGCAGTCCAGGACTAGCGGGGACCTCCTACGAGCAGTACTTC.